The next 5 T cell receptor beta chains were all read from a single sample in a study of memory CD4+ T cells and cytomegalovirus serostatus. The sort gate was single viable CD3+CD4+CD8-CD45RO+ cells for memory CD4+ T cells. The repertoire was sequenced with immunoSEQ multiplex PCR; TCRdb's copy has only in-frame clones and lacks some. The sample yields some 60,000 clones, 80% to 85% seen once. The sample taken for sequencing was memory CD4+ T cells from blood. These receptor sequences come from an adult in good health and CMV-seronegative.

CDR3 nucleotides: TGCGCCAGCAGTTCACAGAAGAACTATGGCTACACCTTC. It yields the protein CASSSQKNYGYTF. The chain recombines TRBV10-1 with TRBJ1-2; D is undetermined. CDR1 and CDR2 from the germline V gene are WNHNN and SYGVQD (reference sequence). There are 13 residues in the CDR3. With 5 bases removed from V and 2 bases from J, the gap between germline ends came to 9 bases.

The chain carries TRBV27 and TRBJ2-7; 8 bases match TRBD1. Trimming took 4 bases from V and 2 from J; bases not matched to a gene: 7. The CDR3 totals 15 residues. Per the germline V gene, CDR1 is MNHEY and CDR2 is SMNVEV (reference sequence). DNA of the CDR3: TGTGCCAGCAGTTCGATCCGGGACAGGACCTACGAGCAGTACTTC. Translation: CASSSIRDRTYEQYF.

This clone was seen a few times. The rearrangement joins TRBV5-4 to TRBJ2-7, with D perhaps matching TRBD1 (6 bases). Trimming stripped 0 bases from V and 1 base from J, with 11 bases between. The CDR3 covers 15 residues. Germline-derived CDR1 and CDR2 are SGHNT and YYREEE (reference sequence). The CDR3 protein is CASSLVSQGSYEQYF. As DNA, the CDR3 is TGTGCCAGCAGCTTGGTGAGTCAGGGGTCCTACGAGCAGTACTTC.

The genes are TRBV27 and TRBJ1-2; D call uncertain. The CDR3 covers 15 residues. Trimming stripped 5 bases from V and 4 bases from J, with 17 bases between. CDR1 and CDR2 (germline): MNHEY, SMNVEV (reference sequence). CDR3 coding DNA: TGTGCCAGCAGTGCAGCCGGCCTGCTGGCCTATGGCTACACCTTC. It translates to CASSAAGLLAYGYTF.

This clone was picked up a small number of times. CDR3 bases: TGTGCCAGCGGTAAAGCAGGGTCTGGGGCCAACGTCCTGACTTTC. It is translated as CASGKAGSGANVLTF. The V and J genes are TRBV27 and TRBJ2-6; perhaps TRBD1 as D (5 bases). The ends were cut back, 8 bases at V and 1 base at J, with 12 bases in the middle. CDR3 length equals 15 residues. Germline lookup yields CDR1 MNHEY and CDR2 SMNVEV (reference sequence). Full variable domain (missing parts from reference TRBV27 and TRBJ2-6): EAQVTQNPRYLITVTGKKLTVTCSQNMNHEYMSWYRQDPGLGLRQIYYSMNVEVTDKGDVPEGYKVSRKEKRNFPLILESPSPNQTSLYFCASGKAGSGANVLTFGAGSRLTVL.